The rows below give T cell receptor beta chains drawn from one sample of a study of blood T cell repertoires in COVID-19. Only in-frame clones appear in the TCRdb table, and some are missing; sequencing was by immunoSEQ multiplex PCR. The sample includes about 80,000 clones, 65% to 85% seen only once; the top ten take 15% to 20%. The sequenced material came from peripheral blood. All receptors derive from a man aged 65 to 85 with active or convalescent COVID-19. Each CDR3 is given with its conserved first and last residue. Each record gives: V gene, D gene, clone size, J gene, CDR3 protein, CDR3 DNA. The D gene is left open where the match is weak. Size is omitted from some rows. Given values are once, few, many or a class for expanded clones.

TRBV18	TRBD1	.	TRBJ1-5	CASSSGGDGQPQHF	TGTGCCAGCTCGTCAGGGGGCGACGGGCAGCCCCAGCATTTT
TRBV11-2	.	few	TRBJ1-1	CASSSPTGIVTEAFF	TGTGCCAGCAGCTCCCCGACAGGAATTGTCACTGAAGCTTTCTTT
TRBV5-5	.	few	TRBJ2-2	CASSKGQGNTGELFF	TGTGCCAGCAGCAAGGGTCAGGGGAACACCGGGGAGCTGTTTTTT
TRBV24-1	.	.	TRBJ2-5	CATSDWTSQETQYF	TGTGCCACCAGTGACTGGACATCTCAAGAGACCCAGTACTTC
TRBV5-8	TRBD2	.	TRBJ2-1	CASSRPAGDIYNEQFF	TGTGCCAGCAGCCGGCCAGCGGGGGATATCTACAATGAGCAGTTCTTC
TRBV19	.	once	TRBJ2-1	CASSIRRGGERNEQFF	TGTGCCAGTAGTATAAGAAGAGGGGGGGAACGGAATGAGCAGTTCTTC
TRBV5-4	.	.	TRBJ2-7	CASSYFGGGSSYEQYF	TGTGCCAGCAGCTACTTCGGAGGGGGCAGCTCCTACGAGCAGTACTTC
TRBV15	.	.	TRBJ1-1	CATSRDNGQREAFF	TGTGCCACCAGCAGAGACAACGGACAGCGTGAAGCTTTCTTT
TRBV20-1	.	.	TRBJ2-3	CSASGTAPLWDTQYF	TGCAGTGCTAGTGGGACTGCCCCGCTTTGGGATACGCAGTATTTT
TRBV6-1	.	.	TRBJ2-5	CASSELTSGETQYF	TGTGCCAGCAGTGAGTTAACTTCGGGGGAGACCCAGTACTTC
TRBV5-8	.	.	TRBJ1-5	CASSLVYSNQPQHF	TGTGCCAGCAGCTTGGTGTATAGCAATCAGCCCCAGCATTTT
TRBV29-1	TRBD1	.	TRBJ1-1	CSDGGQGREAFF	TGCAGCGACGGCGGACAGGGCCGAGAAGCTTTCTTT
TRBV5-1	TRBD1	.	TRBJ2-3	CASSTGLGGVSHTDTQYF	TGCGCCAGCAGCACCGGCTTAGGGGGCGTGTCCCACACAGATACGCAGTATTTT
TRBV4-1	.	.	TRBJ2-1	CASSQATAGLTRNEQFF	TGCGCCAGCAGCCAAGCGACGGCAGGGCTTACCCGTAATGAGCAGTTCTTC
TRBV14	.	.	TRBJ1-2	CASSPRQDYGYTF	TGTGCCAGCAGCCCGAGACAGGACTATGGCTACACCTTC
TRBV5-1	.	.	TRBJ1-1	CASAPEGRKAFF	TGCGCCAGCGCCCCTGAGGGCAGGAAGGCTTTCTTT